The sequence of this TCR beta chain was determined in a study of long-term antiretroviral therapy in people with HIV. The CDR3 is 15 amino acids. Researchers report immunoSEQ v3.0 was run at survey level. The method was immunoSEQ multiplex PCR; TCRdb's version includes in-frame clones alone and lacks a portion of them. The top ten clones hold 6.4% of a sample with tens of thousands of clones, approximately 91% of them seen once. Of note for this clone: What it binds is unknown.

At least one PBMC sample before ART and at least two after were required. Regarding the study as a whole: Diversity went up after ART and still fell short of transplant donor controls. Against controls, HIV repertoires showed narrower ranges of CDR3 length.

This receptor was obtained from a man aged 55 to 70 with HIV. The specimen was unsorted PBMCs, collected 0.6 years after starting antiretroviral therapy. The V gene is TRBV21-1, the J gene TRBJ1-5; TRBD1 is taken as the D call from the table, unchecked against the DNA. TRBV21-1 is tagged as a pseudogene. Here the CDR3 DNA reads TGTGCCAGCAGCTCGAAAGGGGCGCGCGATCAGCCCCAGCATTTT. It specifies CASSSKGARDQPQHF.